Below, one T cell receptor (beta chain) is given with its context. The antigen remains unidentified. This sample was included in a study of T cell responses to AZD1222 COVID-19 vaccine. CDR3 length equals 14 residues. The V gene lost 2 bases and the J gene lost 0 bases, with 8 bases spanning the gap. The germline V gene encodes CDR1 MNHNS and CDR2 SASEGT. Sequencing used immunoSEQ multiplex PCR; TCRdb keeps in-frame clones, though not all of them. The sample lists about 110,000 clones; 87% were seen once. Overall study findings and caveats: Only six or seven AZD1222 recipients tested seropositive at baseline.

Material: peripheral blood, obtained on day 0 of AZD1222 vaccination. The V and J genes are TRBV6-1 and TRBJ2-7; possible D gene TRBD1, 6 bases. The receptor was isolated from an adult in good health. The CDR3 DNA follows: TGTGCCAGCAGTGAAACAGGGCTCTCCTACGAGCAGTACTTC. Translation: CASSETGLSYEQYF.